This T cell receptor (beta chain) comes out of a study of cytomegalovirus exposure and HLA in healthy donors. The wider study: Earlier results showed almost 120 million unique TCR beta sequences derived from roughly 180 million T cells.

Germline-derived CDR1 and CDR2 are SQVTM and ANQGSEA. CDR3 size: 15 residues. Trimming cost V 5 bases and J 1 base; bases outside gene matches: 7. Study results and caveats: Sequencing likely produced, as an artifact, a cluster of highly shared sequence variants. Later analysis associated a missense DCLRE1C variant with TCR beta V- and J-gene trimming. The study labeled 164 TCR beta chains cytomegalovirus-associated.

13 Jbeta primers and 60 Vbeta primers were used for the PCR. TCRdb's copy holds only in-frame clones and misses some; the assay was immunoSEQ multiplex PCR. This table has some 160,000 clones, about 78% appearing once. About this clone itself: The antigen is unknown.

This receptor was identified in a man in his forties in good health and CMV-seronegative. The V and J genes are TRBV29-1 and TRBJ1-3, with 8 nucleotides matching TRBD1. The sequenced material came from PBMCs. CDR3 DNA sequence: TGCAGCGTTCCCGTGGACAGGGATTCTGGAAACACCATATATTTT. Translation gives CSVPVDRDSGNTIYF.